There are a few counts of the clone carrying this T cell receptor beta chain. The V end was cut by 3 bases, the J end by 0 bases, with 6 bases between. There are 13 residues in the CDR3. CDR1 and CDR2 (germline): DFQATT, SNEGSKA (reference sequence). The library targeted TCRbeta and was prepared with unique molecular identifiers. Each CDR3 protein is one row after TCRdb ran MiXCR on the PCR reads. The sample has around 200,000 distinct CDR3 sequences, around 10% seen once. This sample stems from a study of T-cell reconstitution after alpha-beta-depleted transplantation in children. The input for sequencing was PBMCs from the stem cell graft donor, taken from the stem cell graft. The rearrangement joins TRBV20-1 to TRBJ1-3, with D uncertain. The clonotype was recovered from a human donor who donated a stem cell graft to a child with acute lymphoblastic leukemia. The CDR3 loop is CSASKPSGNTIYF. The CDR3 DNA follows: TGCAGTGCTAGTAAGCCCTCTGGAAACACCATATATTTT.